The source of this T cell receptor (beta chain) is a study of OX40 agonist ivuxolimab in advanced cancers. Study background: A mean age of roughly 60 years, range roughly 20 to 80, was recorded, and over 65% were male.

Details on this clone: Its cognate antigen is unknown.

Autoimmune disease history or systemic immunosuppression was exclusionary. The germline V and J ends were trimmed by 2 bases and 5 bases, with 9 bases remaining between them. CDR1 and CDR2 from the germline V gene are MNHNS and SASEGT. The CDR3 runs to 13 residues. Assay used: immunoSEQ multiplex PCR; TCRdb lists only in-frame clones, some missing. The table records about 67,000 clones, around 84% of them present only once. Study-level findings and limits: At 0.1 to 3.0 mg/kg, CD4+ and CD8+ blood T cells expanded clonally by week 6. The expanded peripheral T cells' antigen specificity was not determined.

The chain has TRBV6-1 and TRBJ1-2; D uncertain. The source material was CD4+ or CD8+ T cells sorted from blood, sampled in a trial of the OX40 agonist ivuxolimab. This TCR came from an adult with an advanced solid tumor such as melanoma, head and neck, liver or kidney cancer. The chain's CDR3 is CASSEREGYGYTF. CDR3 coding DNA: TGTGCCAGCAGTGAAAGGGAGGGATATGGCTACACCTTC.